This entry lists 23 T cell receptor beta chains sequenced from one sample in a study of blood T cell repertoires in COVID-19. Data came from immunoSEQ multiplex PCR; TCRdb stores just in-frame clones and leaves some out. The sample carries about 130,000 clones, 74% recorded once. Sequenced material: peripheral blood. The origin of the receptors is a man in his sixties with acute or convalescent COVID-19.

The chain is built from TRBV27 and TRBJ1-1; weak D call: TRBD1 (5 bases). Germline CDR1 is MNHEY and CDR2 is SMNVEV (reference sequence). CDR3 size: 15 residues. V dropped 0 bases and J dropped 1 base, with 9 bases sitting between them. The DNA of the CDR3 is TGTGCCAGCAGTTTATCCATGGGGGGGAACACTGAAGCTTTCTTT. Its translation is CASSLSMGGNTEAFF.

The chain links TRBV6-4 to TRBJ2-2; TRBD1 matches at 7 bases. The CDR3 sequence is 14 residues long. CDR1 is MRHNA, CDR2 SNTAGT, per germline. V was clipped by 8 bases and J by 4 bases; unmatched bases: 7. The CDR3 protein is CASRRQGSTGELFF. CDR3 sequence (DNA): TGTGCCAGCCGCCGACAGGGTTCCACCGGGGAGCTGTTTTTT.

DNA of the CDR3: TGTGCCTGGCCCCCTAAACCCCTCGGACTAGCGGGGGGCTGGGCCAACGTCCTGACTTTC. It specifies CAWPPKPLGLAGGWANVLTF. This chain joins TRBV30 and TRBJ2-6, with 14 nucleotides matching TRBD2. CDR3 length: 20 amino acids. Germline loops: CDR1 GTSNPN, CDR2 SVGIG (reference sequence). V shed 5 bases, J shed 5 bases, and the junction held 17 bases outside the gene matches.

V usage is TRBV2 and J usage is TRBJ1-2; 9 bases match TRBD1. The J segment lost 0 bases and the V segment lost 6 bases, leaving 8 bases of the junction unmatched. The CDR3 runs to 16 residues. From germline, CDR1 is SNHLY and CDR2 FYNNEI. As DNA, the CDR3 is TGTGCCAGCAGCGGGGGACAGGGTGTAACTAACTATGGCTACACCTTC. It translates to CASSGGQGVTNYGYTF. Full variable domain (rest looked up from reference TRBV2 and TRBJ1-2): EPEVTQTPSHQVTQMGQEVILRCVPISNHLYFYWYRQILGQKVEFLVSFYNNEISEKSEIFDDQFSVERPDGSNFTLKIRSTKLEDSAMYFCASSGGQGVTNYGYTFGSGTRLTVV.

This clone was seen once. This sequence joins TRBV30 and TRBJ2-5; 8 nucleotides agree with TRBD2. Germline V lookup: CDR1 GTSNPN, CDR2 SVGIG (reference sequence). The V segment lost 0 bases and the J segment 4 bases; nucleotides outside the gene matches: 10. The CDR3 covers 16 residues. The CDR3 spells CAWSVRGGRSLETQYF. The DNA of the CDR3 is TGTGCCTGGAGTGTTCGGGGGGGCCGGAGCCTAGAGACCCAGTACTTC.

CDR3 loop: CASSPRGRETQYF. The CDR3 nucleotides read TGTGCCAGCAGCCCCCGAGGTAGAGAGACCCAGTACTTC. The chain has TRBV14 and TRBJ2-5; D uncertain. The V gene lost 4 bases and the J gene lost 4 bases, with 10 bases spanning the gap. The CDR3 has 13 amino acids. Germline lookup yields CDR1 SGHDN and CDR2 FVKESK.

The V gene is TRBV10-2, the J gene TRBJ2-3; 13 bases are a match to TRBD2. Germline V lookup: CDR1 WSHSY, CDR2 SAAADI. V was clipped by 10 bases and J by 0 bases; unmatched bases: 10. The CDR3 sequence is 17 residues long. This CDR3 is CATRGLAGRGSTDTQYF. The DNA of the CDR3 is TGCGCCACCAGGGGACTAGCGGGAAGAGGGAGCACAGATACGCAGTATTTT.

The chain has TRBV30 and TRBJ1-4; tentative D call: TRBD1 (6 bases). Trimming stripped 4 bases from V and 7 bases from J, with 10 bases between. The CDR3 spans 12 residues. Per germline, CDR1 GTSNPN and CDR2 SVGIG (reference sequence). CDR3: CAWNRASEKLFF. The CDR3 bases are TGTGCCTGGAACAGGGCTAGTGAAAAACTGTTTTTT.

The rearrangement joins TRBV30 to TRBJ1-2, with D unclear. The length of the CDR3 is 15 residues. The V end lost 0 bases, the J end lost 2 bases, and 13 bases lay between the germline ends. Germline V lookup: CDR1 GTSNPN, CDR2 SVGIG (reference sequence). CDR3 nucleotides: TGTGCCTGGAGTGTTGGGCTAACCGGCAACTATGGCTACACCTTC. Encoded protein: CAWSVGLTGNYGYTF. The full variable domain, in which reference TRBV30 and TRBJ1-2 provide the parts outside the CDR3, is SQTIHQWPATLVQPVGSPLSLECTVEGTSNPNLYWYRQAAGRGLQLLFYSVGIGQISSEVPQNLSASRPQDRQFILSSKKLLLSDSGFYLCAWSVGLTGNYGYTFGSGTRLTVV.

The chain employs TRBV5-5 and TRBJ1-2, with TRBD1 as a possible D gene (5 bases). The germline CDR1 and CDR2 sequences are SGHKS and YYEKEE (reference sequence). The CDR3 covers 13 residues. Trimming took off 2 bases at V and 8 bases at J, with 13 bases between the two ends. The DNA of the CDR3 is TGTGCCAGCAGCTTACAAGGGGCGCGAGGCTACACCTTC. Protein: CASSLQGARGYTF.

This clone appeared once. The chain employs TRBV5-1 and TRBJ2-5; 11 nucleotides align to TRBD2. CDR3 length equals 16 residues. V shed 4 bases and J 5 bases; nucleotides not matched to a gene: 10. Germline V gene sequence: CDR1 SGHRS, CDR2 YFSETQ. DNA of the CDR3: TGCGCCAGCAGCAGTAGCGGGAGGGCCCCTGCGGAGACCCAGTACTTC. Translating gives CASSSSGRAPAETQYF.

This clone appeared a few times. The chain employs TRBV2 and TRBJ2-3, with 11 bases lining up with TRBD2. Germline CDR1 is SNHLY and CDR2 is FYNNEI. V lost 4 bases, J lost 3 bases, and 0 bases stayed unmatched. This CDR3 is 14 amino acids long. CDR3 residues: CASSASGGTDTQYF. The CDR3 DNA is TGTGCCAGCAGTGCTAGCGGGGGGACAGATACGCAGTATTTT.

The V gene is TRBV7-3, the J gene TRBJ2-1; 9 bases are shared with TRBD2. The CDR3 is 16 residues long. Germline CDR1 is SGHTA and CDR2 is FQGTGA. V lost 5 bases to trimming and J lost 4 bases; unmatched junction nucleotides: 9. The CDR3 is CASSDRASGAYNEQFF. DNA for the CDR3: TGTGCCAGCAGCGACCGGGCTAGCGGGGCATACAATGAGCAGTTCTTC.

The rearrangement joins TRBV12-3 or TRBV12-4 to TRBJ2-1, with D possibly matching TRBD1 (5 bases). The CDR3 totals 13 residues. V lost 3 bases, J lost 8 bases, and 11 bases lay in between. The CDR3 sequence: CASSFAGPDEQFF. CDR3 DNA: TGTGCCAGCAGTTTCGCAGGGCCCGATGAGCAGTTCTTC.

The count of this clone is one. V usage is TRBV11-3 and J usage is TRBJ2-7; D remains ambiguous. Germline V gives CDR1 SGHNT, CDR2 YENEEA. Trimming took off 5 bases at V and 3 bases at J, with 11 bases between the two ends. This CDR3 comprises 13 residues. CDR3 region: CASSRPPGYEQYF. The CDR3 nucleotides are TGTGCCAGCAGCCGTCCTCCAGGCTACGAGCAGTACTTC.

This chain uses TRBV12-3 or TRBV12-4 with TRBJ1-2, with D possibly matching TRBD1 (6 bases). This CDR3 has 11 amino acids. Between the trimmed V and J ends, which lost 5 bases and 14 bases, there was a span of 15 bases. This CDR3 is CASSLRQAQTF. CDR3 nucleotides: TGTGCCAGCAGTCTGCGACAGGCGCAGACCTTC.

The V gene is TRBV19, the J gene TRBJ1-1; D remains unclear. Germline values: CDR1 LNHDA, CDR2 SQIVND (reference sequence). The CDR3 has 15 amino acids. V was cut by 7 bases and J by 4 bases, with 19 bases left in between. The DNA for the CDR3 is TGTGCCAGTAACGACGGATTCTCAGGTGCCACTGAAGCTTTCTTT. Translation gives CASNDGFSGATEAFF. Looking up the rest from reference TRBV19 and TRBJ1-1 gives the full variable domain: DGGITQSPKYLFRKEGQNVTLSCEQNLNHDAMYWYRQDPGQGLRLIYYSQIVNDFQKGDIAEGYSVSREKKESFPLTVTSAQKNPTAFYLCASNDGFSGATEAFFGQGTRLTVV.

The chain has TRBV10-2 and TRBJ2-3; TRBD2 matches at 11 bases. CDR3 length: 20 residues. Germline V lookup: CDR1 WSHSY, CDR2 SAAADI. J gave up 3 bases and V 0 bases, and 14 bases lay outside the gene matches. CDR3 in amino acids: CASSESGGVAGGPRTDTQYF. Written as DNA, the CDR3 is TGCGCCAGCAGTGAGTCGGGTGGAGTAGCGGGGGGGCCGAGAACAGATACGCAGTATTTT.

As DNA, the CDR3 is TGTGCCTGGAACCCCCTTAACAGACCCACTGAAGCTTTCTTT. Residues: CAWNPLNRPTEAFF. V and J are TRBV30 and TRBJ1-1; D not certain. Trimming took off 4 bases at V and 4 bases at J, with 16 bases between the two ends. Germline values: CDR1 GTSNPN, CDR2 SVGIG (reference sequence). This CDR3 is built from 14 residues.

The genes are TRBV5-4 and TRBJ2-3, with D hard to call. Germline CDR1 and CDR2: SGHNT and YYREEE (reference sequence). V shed 5 bases and J shed 0 bases, with 10 bases lying between them. The length of the CDR3 is 14 residues. CDR3 sequence (DNA): TGTGCCAGCAGGTCTCCTTCTAGCACAGATACGCAGTATTTT. As protein: CASRSPSSTDTQYF.

The chain uses TRBV3-1 (or the pseudogene TRBV3-2) and TRBJ2-5; 10 nucleotides align to TRBD2. Trimming at V came to 1 base and at J to 9 bases, leaving 8 bases not matched to a gene. The CDR3 length is 15 residues. Germline V gene sequence: CDR1 LGHDT, CDR2 YNNKEL (reference sequence). The DNA of the CDR3 is TGTGCCAGCAGCCAAGGGCCTAGCGGGAGTGGGGCCCAGTACTTC. Amino acid sequence: CASSQGPSGSGAQYF.

V usage is TRBV10-3 and J usage is TRBJ2-1; 13 bases align to TRBD2. This CDR3 region has 15 residues. V lost 6 bases to trimming and J lost 10 bases; unmatched junction nucleotides: 9. Germline V CDR1 and CDR2: ENHRY, SYGVKD. The CDR3 here is CAISQLAGGPIEQFF. The CDR3 nucleotides are TGTGCCATCAGCCAACTAGCGGGGGGGCCAATAGAGCAGTTCTTC.

The chain is built from TRBV24-1 and TRBJ2-1; 8 bases align to TRBD2. Germline assignment: CDR1 KGHDR and CDR2 SFDVKD. Trimming at V came to 6 bases and at J to 8 bases, leaving 14 bases not matched to a gene. This CDR3 contains 16 residues. CDR3 coding DNA: TGTGCCACCAGTTCTGGGAGCGGGAGATATTTCCATGAGCAGTTCTTC. Encoded protein: CATSSGSGRYFHEQFF.